The source of this TCR beta chain is a study of regulatory T cells in long-lasting Graves disease. Documented time point: persistent/refractory GD, antithyroid drugs over 5 years with positive TRAb. From PBMCs, RNA was extracted and then used to make the TCR library. Per germline, CDR1 LNHNV and CDR2 YYDKDF (reference sequence). The germline V and J ends were trimmed by 1 base and 3 bases, with 12 bases remaining between them. The CDR3 spans 15 residues. This clonotype came up many times. For TCR beta, libraries came from iRepertoire HTBI primers and Arm-PCR of CDR3 regions. TCRdb analysed the multiplex PCR reads with MiXCR anew, one entry per CDR3 protein. The sample lists under 450,000 distinct CDR3 sequences, roughly a quarter seen once, with approximately 28% in the top ten.

The sequencing used peripheral blood mononuclear cells (PBMCs), collected when the disease was refractory, from a patient treated with antithyroid drugs. The sequence was obtained from a female donor with Graves disease. The V gene is TRBV15, the J gene TRBJ1-1, with a weak D call TRBD1 (5 bases). The CDR3 nucleotides read TGTGCCACCAGCAGAGGGCCAGGGACGGACACTGAAGCTTTCTTT. Its protein product is CATSRGPGTDTEAFF. Full variable domain (outside the CDR3, taken from reference TRBV15 and TRBJ1-1): DAMVIQNPRYQVTQFGKPVTLSCSQTLNHNVMYWYQQKSSQAPKLLFHYYDKDFNNEADTPDNFQSRRPNTSFCFLDIRSPGLGDTAMYLCATSRGPGTDTEAFFGQGTRLTVV.